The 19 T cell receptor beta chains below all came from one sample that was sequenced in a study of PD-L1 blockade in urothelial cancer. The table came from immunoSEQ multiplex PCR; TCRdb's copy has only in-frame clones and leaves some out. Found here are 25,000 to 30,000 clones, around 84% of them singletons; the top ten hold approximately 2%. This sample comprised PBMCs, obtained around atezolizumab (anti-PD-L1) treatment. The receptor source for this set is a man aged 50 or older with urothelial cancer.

The DNA of the CDR3 is TGCAGCGTTGAACCAGGGACAGGGGGCTTTAACTATGGCTACACCTTC. Protein sequence: CSVEPGTGGFNYGYTF. This rearrangement joins TRBV29-1 to TRBJ1-2; 12 bases agree with TRBD1. The CDR3 spans 16 residues. Germline CDR1 is SQVTM and CDR2 is ANQGSEA. The V segment lost 2 bases and the J segment 1 base; nucleotides outside the gene matches: 5.

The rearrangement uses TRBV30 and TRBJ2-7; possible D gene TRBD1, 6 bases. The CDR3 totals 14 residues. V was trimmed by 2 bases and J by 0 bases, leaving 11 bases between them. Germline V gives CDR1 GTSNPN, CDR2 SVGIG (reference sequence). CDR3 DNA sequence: TGTGCCTGGAGTATTACAGGGAGCTCCTACGAGCAGTACTTC. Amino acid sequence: CAWSITGSSYEQYF.

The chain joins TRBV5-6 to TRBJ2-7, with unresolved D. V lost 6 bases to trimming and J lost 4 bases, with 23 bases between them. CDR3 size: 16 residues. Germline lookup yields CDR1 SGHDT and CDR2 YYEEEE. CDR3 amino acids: CASTAAGLPKAYEQYF. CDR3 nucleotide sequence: TGTGCCAGCACGGCGGCCGGTCTTCCCAAAGCATACGAGCAGTACTTC.

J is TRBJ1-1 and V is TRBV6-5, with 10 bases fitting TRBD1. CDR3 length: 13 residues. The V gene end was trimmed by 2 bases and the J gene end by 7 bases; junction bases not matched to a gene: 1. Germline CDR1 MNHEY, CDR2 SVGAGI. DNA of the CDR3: TGTGCCAGCAGTTACCGGGACAGGGGTGAAGCTTTCTTT. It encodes CASSYRDRGEAFF.

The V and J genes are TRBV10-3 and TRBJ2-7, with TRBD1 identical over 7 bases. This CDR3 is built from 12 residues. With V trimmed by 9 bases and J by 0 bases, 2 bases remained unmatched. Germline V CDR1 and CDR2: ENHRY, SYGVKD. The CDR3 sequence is CAMGQSSYEQYF. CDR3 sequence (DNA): TGTGCCATGGGACAGAGCTCCTACGAGCAGTACTTC.

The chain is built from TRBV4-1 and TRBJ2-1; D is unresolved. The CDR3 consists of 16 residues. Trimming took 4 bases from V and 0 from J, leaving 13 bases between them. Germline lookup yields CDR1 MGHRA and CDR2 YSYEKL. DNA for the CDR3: TGCGCCAGCAGCCGAAGAACTCTTAGCTCCTACAATGAGCAGTTCTTC. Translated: CASSRRTLSSYNEQFF.

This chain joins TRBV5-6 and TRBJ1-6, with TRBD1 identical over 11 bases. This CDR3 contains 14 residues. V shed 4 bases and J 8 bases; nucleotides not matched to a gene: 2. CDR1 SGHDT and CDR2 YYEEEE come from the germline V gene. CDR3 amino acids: CASSPGQGDSPLHF. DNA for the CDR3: TGTGCCAGCAGCCCGGGACAGGGGGATTCACCCCTCCACTTT.

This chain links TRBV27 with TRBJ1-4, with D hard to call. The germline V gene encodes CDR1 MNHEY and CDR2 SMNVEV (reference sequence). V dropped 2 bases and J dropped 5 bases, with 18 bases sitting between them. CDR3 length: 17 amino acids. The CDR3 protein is CASSLTFLGKGNEKLFF. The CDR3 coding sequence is TGTGCCAGCAGTTTAACTTTCCTCGGGAAGGGCAATGAAAAACTGTTTTTT. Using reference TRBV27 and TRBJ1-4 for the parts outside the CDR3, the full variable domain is EAQVTQNPRYLITVTGKKLTVTCSQNMNHEYMSWYRQDPGLGLRQIYYSMNVEVTDKGDVPEGYKVSRKEKRNFPLILESPSPNQTSLYFCASSLTFLGKGNEKLFFGSGTQLSVL.

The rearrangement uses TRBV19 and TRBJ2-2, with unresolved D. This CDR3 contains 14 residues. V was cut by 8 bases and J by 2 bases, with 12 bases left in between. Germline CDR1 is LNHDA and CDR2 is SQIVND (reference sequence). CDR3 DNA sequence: TGTGCCAGTGGGTGGAGAACTAACACCGGGGAGCTGTTTTTT. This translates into CASGWRTNTGELFF. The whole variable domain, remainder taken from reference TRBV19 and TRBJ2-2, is DGGITQSPKYLFRKEGQNVTLSCEQNLNHDAMYWYRQDPGQGLRLIYYSQIVNDFQKGDIAEGYSVSREKKESFPLTVTSAQKNPTAFYLCASGWRTNTGELFFGEGSRLTVL.

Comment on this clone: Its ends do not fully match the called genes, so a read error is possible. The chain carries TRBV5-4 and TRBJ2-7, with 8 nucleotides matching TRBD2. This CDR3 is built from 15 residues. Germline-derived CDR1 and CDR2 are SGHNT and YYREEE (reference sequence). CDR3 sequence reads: CASSSKREPSHEQYF. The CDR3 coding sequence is TGTGCCAGCAGCTCCAAGCGGGAGCCCTCCCACGAGCAGTACTTC.

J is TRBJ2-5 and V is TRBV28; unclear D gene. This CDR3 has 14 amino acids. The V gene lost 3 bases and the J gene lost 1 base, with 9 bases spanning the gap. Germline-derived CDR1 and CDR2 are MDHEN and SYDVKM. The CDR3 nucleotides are TGTGCCAGCAGTTTGAGGCTGTTCCAAGAGACCCAGTACTTC. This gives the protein CASSLRLFQETQYF.

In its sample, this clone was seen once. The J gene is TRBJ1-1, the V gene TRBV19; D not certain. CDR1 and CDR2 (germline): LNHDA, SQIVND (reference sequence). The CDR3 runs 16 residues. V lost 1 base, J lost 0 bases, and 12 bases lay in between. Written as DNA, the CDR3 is TGTGCCAGTAGTATAGCGCGCGTCAACCTGAACACTGAAGCTTTCTTT. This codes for CASSIARVNLNTEAFF.

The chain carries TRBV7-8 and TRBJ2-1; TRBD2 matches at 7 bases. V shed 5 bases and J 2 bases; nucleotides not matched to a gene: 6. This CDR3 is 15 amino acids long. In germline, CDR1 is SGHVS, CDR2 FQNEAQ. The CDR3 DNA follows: TGTGCCAGCAGCCCGCGGGAGAACCCCTACAATGAGCAGTTCTTC. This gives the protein CASSPRENPYNEQFF.

Here the CDR3 DNA reads TGTGCCACTCGGGGGGAGCGGGGGGCAAACTTCTACGAGCAGTACTTC. The encoded protein is CATRGERGANFYEQYF. The chain is built from TRBV11-2 and TRBJ2-7; 9 bases match TRBD2. The CDR3 is made up of 16 amino acids. CDR1 is SGHAT, CDR2 FQNNGV, per germline. The J segment lost 3 bases and the V segment lost 10 bases, leaving 16 bases of the junction unmatched.

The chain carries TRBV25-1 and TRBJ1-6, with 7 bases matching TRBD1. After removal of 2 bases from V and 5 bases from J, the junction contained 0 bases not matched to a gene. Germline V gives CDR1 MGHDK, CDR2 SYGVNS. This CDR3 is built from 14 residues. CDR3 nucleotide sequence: TGTGCCAGCAGTGAACAGGGGGATAATTCACCCCTCCACTTT. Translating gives CASSEQGDNSPLHF.

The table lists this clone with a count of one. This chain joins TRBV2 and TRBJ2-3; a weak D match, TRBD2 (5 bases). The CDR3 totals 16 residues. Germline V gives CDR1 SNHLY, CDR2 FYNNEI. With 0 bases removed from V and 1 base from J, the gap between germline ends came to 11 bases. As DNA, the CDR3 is TGTGCCAGCAGTGAAGCGCGCGGGTACGGCACAGATACGCAGTATTTT. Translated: CASSEARGYGTDTQYF.

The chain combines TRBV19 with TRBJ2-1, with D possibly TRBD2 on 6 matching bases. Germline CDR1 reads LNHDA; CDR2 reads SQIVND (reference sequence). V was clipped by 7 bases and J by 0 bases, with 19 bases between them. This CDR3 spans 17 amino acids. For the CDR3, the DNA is TGTGCCAGTACCAGTATAGGAGGGGTGACCTCCTACAATGAGCAGTTCTTC. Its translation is CASTSIGGVTSYNEQFF.

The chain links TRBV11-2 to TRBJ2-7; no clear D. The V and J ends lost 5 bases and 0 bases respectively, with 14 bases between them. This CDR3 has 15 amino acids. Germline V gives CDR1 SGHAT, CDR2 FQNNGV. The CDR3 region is CASSQVKTDSYEQYF. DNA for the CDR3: TGTGCCAGCAGCCAGGTAAAGACGGACTCCTACGAGCAGTACTTC. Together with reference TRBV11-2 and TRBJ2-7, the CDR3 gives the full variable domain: EAGVAQSPRYKIIEKRQSVAFWCNPISGHATLYWYQQILGQGPKLLIQFQNNGVVDDSQLPKDRFSAERLKGVDSTLKIQPAKLEDSAVYLCASSQVKTDSYEQYFGPGTRLTVT.

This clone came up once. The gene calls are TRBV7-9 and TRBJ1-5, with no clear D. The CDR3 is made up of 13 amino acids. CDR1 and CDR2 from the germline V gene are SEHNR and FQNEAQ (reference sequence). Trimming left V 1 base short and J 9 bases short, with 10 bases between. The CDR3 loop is CASSLGESGPQHF. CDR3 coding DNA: TGTGCCAGCAGCTTAGGGGAGAGTGGGCCCCAGCATTTT. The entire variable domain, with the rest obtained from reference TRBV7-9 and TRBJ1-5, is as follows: DTGVSQNPRHKITKRGQNVTFRCDPISEHNRLYWYRQTLGQGPEFLTYFQNEAQLEKSRLLSDRFSAERPKGSFSTLEIQRTEQGDSAMYLCASSLGESGPQHFGDGTRLSIL.